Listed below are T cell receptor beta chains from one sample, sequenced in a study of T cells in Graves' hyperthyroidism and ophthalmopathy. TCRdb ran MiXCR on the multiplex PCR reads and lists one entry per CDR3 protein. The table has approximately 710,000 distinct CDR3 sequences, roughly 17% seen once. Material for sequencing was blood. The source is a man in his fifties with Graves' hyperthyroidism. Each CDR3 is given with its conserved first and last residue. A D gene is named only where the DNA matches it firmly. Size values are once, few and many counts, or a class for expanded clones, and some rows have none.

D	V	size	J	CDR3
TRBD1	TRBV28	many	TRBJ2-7	CASGGQLNEQYF
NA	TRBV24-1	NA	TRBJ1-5	CATSGQFGSNQPQHF
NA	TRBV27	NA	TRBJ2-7	CASSSVQGGFYEQYF
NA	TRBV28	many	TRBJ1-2	CASREKSYGYTF
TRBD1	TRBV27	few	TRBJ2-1	CASSPRQGDNEQFF
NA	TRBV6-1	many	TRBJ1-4	CASSANAGINEKLFF
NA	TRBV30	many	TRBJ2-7	CAWSVFGGYEQYF
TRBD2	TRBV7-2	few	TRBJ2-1	CASSFSGMEQFF
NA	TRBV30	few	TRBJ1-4	CAWSVVGVPNEKLFF
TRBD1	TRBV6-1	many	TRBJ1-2	CASSFLDRGGYGYTF
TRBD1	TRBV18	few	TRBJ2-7	CASSPPNSQGNSYEQYF
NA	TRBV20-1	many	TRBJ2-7	CSANPGRLHYEQYF